Listed here are 12 T cell receptor beta chains from one sample, sequenced in a study of control samples from healthy donors and cancer patients (dated by TCRdb to 2019 to 2021). The protocol used for the library was the immunoSEQ multiplex PCR assay. TCRdb re-hosts the immuneACCESS table, in-frame sequences only. Its copies lack some clones; in the studies checked, an unresolved V gene accounts for under half of them, and the cause for the rest is not known. The sample table holds some 76,000 clones, of which 89% were seen once. About 9.5% of the sample rests with the top ten. Sequencing was done on a sample of PBMCs. These receptors all come from a woman aged 50 to 65 with colorectal cancer.

The chain couples TRBV10-3 to TRBJ1-5; 10 nucleotides line up with TRBD1. Germline trimming cut 5 bases from V and 4 bases from J; bases unmatched to any gene: 17. The germline CDR1 and CDR2 sequences are ENHRY and SYGVKD. The CDR3 is 19 amino acids. As DNA, the CDR3 is TGTGCCATCAGTAATAATCAGGTCCGGGACAGGGGATTTAATCAGCCCCAGCATTTT. As protein: CAISNNQVRDRGFNQPQHF.

This clone was found once. V and J are TRBV6-2 or TRBV6-3 and TRBJ2-3, with D perhaps TRBD2 (7 bases). The CDR3 contains 16 residues. The V gene's germline CDR1 is MNHEY and CDR2 SVGEGT. The V and J ends lost 6 bases and 2 bases respectively, with 18 bases between them. This chain's CDR3 is CASSHTRGAYTDTQYF. The CDR3 nucleotides read TGTGCCAGCAGCCACACACGGGGGGCTTACACAGATACGCAGTATTTT.

The V call is TRBV6-4, the J call TRBJ2-1; a weak D match, TRBD1 (5 bases). The germline gives CDR1 MRHNA, CDR2 SNTAGT. This CDR3 is 14 amino acids long. V shed 0 bases and J shed 6 bases, with 9 bases lying between them. CDR3 bases: TGTGCCAGCAGTGACTCAGGGGCAGCCAATGAGCAGTTCTTC. It yields the protein CASSDSGAANEQFF.

The genes are TRBV29-1 and TRBJ2-5, with 9 bases aligning to TRBD2. With 3 bases clipped from V and 5 bases from J, the junction kept 7 bases outside the gene matches. The CDR3 loop spans 14 amino acids. Germline V gene data show CDR1 as SQVTM and CDR2 as ANQGSEA. The CDR3 sequence is CSVDGGGAQETQYF. In DNA, the CDR3 is TGCAGCGTTGACGGCGGGGGGGCCCAGGAGACCCAGTACTTC. Drawing the rest from reference TRBV29-1 and TRBJ2-5, the complete variable domain is SAVISQKPSRDICQRGTSLTIQCQVDSQVTMMFWYRQQPGQSLTLIATANQGSEATYESGFVIDKFPISRPNLTFSTLTVSNMSPEDSSIYLCSVDGGGAQETQYFGPGTRLLVL.

This rearrangement joins TRBV30 to TRBJ2-2, with D perhaps matching TRBD1 or TRBD2 (5 bases each). Trimming left V 5 bases short and J 0 bases short, with 7 bases between. Per the germline V gene, CDR1 is GTSNPN and CDR2 is SVGIG (reference sequence). The CDR3 totals 13 residues. This chain's CDR3 is CAWGTANTGELFF. As DNA, the CDR3 is TGTGCCTGGGGGACGGCGAACACCGGGGAGCTGTTTTTT.

Here the CDR3 reads CASIEGDSHEQYV. CDR3 nucleotide sequence: TGCGCCAGCATCGAGGGGGACAGCCACGAGCAGTACGTC. This chain connects TRBV10-1 to TRBJ2-7, with TRBD1 matching over 7 bases. Germline V lookup: CDR1 WNHNN, CDR2 SYGVQD (reference sequence). The J segment lost 5 bases and the V segment lost 7 bases, leaving 8 bases of the junction unmatched. The CDR3 is 13 amino acids.

This chain uses TRBV5-1 with TRBJ1-6; 9 bases match TRBD1. The CDR3 is 17 amino acids. Germline V gene data show CDR1 as SGHRS and CDR2 as YFSETQ. V dropped 4 bases and J dropped 0; count of bases not matched to a gene: 5. DNA of the CDR3: TGCGCCAGCAGCGGAGGACAGGGGAGCTCCTATAATTCACCCCTCCACTTT. It yields the protein CASSGGQGSSYNSPLHF.

This chain joins TRBV4-1 and TRBJ1-1; a weak D match, TRBD1 (6 bases). Germline V lookup: CDR1 MGHRA, CDR2 YSYEKL. V lost 0 bases and J lost 1, with 15 bases in between. CDR3 length: 17 residues. The CDR3 is CASSQEGTRGANTEAFF. CDR3 coding DNA: TGCGCCAGCAGCCAAGAAGGAACCAGGGGAGCGAACACTGAAGCTTTCTTT.

This clone was counted between two and nine times. The gene calls are TRBV5-1 and TRBJ2-5, with D perhaps TRBD1 (6 bases). The CDR3 length is 15 residues. V was shortened by 0 bases and J by 4 bases, with 13 bases between the two germline ends. CDR1 SGHRS and CDR2 YFSETQ come from the germline V gene. The CDR3 reads CASSLDLPRGETQYF. DNA of the CDR3: TGCGCCAGCAGCTTGGATCTTCCCAGGGGAGAGACCCAGTACTTC. The whole variable domain, filled in from reference TRBV5-1 and TRBJ2-5, reads KAGVTQTPRYLIKTRGQQVTLSCSPISGHRSVSWYQQTPGQGLQFLFEYFSETQRNKGNFPGRFSGRQFSNSRSEMNVSTLELGDSALYLCASSLDLPRGETQYFGPGTRLLVL.

This chain joins TRBV7-8 and TRBJ1-2; 11 nucleotides line up with TRBD1. The CDR3 consists of 17 residues. V lost 2 bases, J lost 4 bases, and 9 bases stayed unmatched. Germline V gives CDR1 SGHVS, CDR2 FQNEAQ. CDR3 nucleotide sequence: TGTGCCAGCAGCTTAAGAAGAGGACAGGGGGCCGTCTATGGCTACACCTTC. Protein: CASSLRRGQGAVYGYTF.

The gene calls are TRBV20-1 and TRBJ1-1; 7 bases fit TRBD1. Germline values: CDR1 DFQATT, CDR2 SNEGSKA (reference sequence). V trimming: 3 bases; J trimming: 4 bases; junction bases outside the gene matches: 2. CDR3 length: 12 residues. CDR3: CSASRTGTEAFF. CDR3 nucleotide sequence: TGCAGTGCTAGTAGGACAGGCACTGAAGCTTTCTTT.

This clone is a singleton in its sample. The chain couples TRBV6-5 to TRBJ1-1; 8 nucleotides line up with TRBD1. Germline V gene sequence: CDR1 MNHEY, CDR2 SVGAGI. This CDR3 is 14 amino acids long. The V gene end was trimmed by 2 bases and the J gene end by 11 bases; junction bases not matched to a gene: 10. The CDR3 here is CASSYVGQGEDAFF. DNA for the CDR3: TGTGCCAGCAGTTACGTTGGACAGGGAGAGGATGCTTTCTTT.